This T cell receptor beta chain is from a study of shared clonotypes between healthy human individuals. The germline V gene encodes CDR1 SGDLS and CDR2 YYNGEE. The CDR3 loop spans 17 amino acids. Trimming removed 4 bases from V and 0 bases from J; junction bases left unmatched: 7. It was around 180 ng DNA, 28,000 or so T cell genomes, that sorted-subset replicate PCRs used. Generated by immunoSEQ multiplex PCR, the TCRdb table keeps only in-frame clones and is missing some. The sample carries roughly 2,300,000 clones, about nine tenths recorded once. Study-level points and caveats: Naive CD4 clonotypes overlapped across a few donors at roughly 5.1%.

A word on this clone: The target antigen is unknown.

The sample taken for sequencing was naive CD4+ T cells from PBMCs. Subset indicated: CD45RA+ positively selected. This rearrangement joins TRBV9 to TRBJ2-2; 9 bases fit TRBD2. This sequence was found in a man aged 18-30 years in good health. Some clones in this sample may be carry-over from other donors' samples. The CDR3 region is CASSLGLARANTGELFF. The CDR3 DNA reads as TGTGCCAGCAGCCTCGGACTAGCGAGAGCGAACACCGGGGAGCTGTTTTTT. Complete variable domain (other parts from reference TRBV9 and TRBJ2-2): DSGVTQTPKHLITATGQRVTLRCSPRSGDLSVYWYQQSLDQGLQFLIQYYNGEERAKGNILERFSAQQFPDLHSELNLSSLELGDSALYFCASSLGLARANTGELFFGEGSRLTVL.